Listed below are T cell receptor beta chains from one sample, sequenced in a study of T-cell reconstitution after alpha-beta-depleted transplantation in children. TCRdb re-analysed the PCR reads in MiXCR, keeping a single row per CDR3 protein. This table holds 600,000 to 700,000 distinct CDR3 sequences, approximately 16% found once. This material consisted of PBMCs from the stem cell graft donor, taken from the stem cell graft. These receptors all stem from a human donor who donated a stem cell graft to a child with acute myeloid leukemia. Each CDR3 is given with its conserved first and last residue. The D gene is left open where the match is weak. Rows may omit the clone size; those that give it use once, few, many or a size class.

V gene,D gene,J gene,clone size,CDR3 protein,CDR3 DNA
TRBV30,TRBD1,TRBJ2-7,NA,CAWSPGTGGYEQYF,TGTGCCTGGAGCCCCGGGACAGGGGGATACGAGCAGTACTTC
TRBV5-1,TRBD1,TRBJ1-5,few,CASSLTGAGEKQHF,TGCGCCAGCAGCCTTACAGGGGCCGGAGAAAAGCAGCATTTT
TRBV20-1,NA,TRBJ1-1,many,CSARTLRMVVNTEAFF,TGCAGTGCTAGGACCCTCCGGATGGTCGTGAACACTGAAGCTTTCTTT
TRBV5-1,NA,TRBJ2-5,many,CASSSLLGLQETQYF,TGCGCCAGCAGCTCCCTCCTAGGCTTGCAAGAGACCCAGTACTTC
TRBV6-2/TRBV6-3,NA,TRBJ1-2,many,CASTQGGGYTF,TGTGCCAGCACTCAGGGAGGGGGCTACACCTTC
TRBV10-3,NA,TRBJ2-1,NA,CAISDSANYNEQFF,TGTGCCATCAGTGATTCCGCGAACTACAATGAGCAGTTCTTC
TRBV9,TRBD1,TRBJ1-1,many,CASSVDLGQGRTEAFF,TGTGCCAGCAGCGTAGATTTAGGACAGGGGAGGACTGAAGCTTTCTTT
TRBV7-9,TRBD2,TRBJ2-7,few,CASSGTSGYEQYF,TGTGCCAGCAGTGGGACTAGCGGATACGAGCAGTACTTC
TRBV7-2,TRBD1,TRBJ1-2,many,CASSLGTGFSNYGYTF,TGTGCCAGCAGCTTAGGGACAGGCTTTTCTAACTATGGCTACACCTTC
TRBV7-2,NA,TRBJ2-3,few,CASSSKGGNTDTQYF,TGTGCCAGCAGCTCAAAGGGGGGGAACACAGATACGCAGTATTTT
TRBV20-1,TRBD2,TRBJ2-3,few,CCASHWRGGRDSSTDTQYF,TGCTGTGCTAGCCATTGGCGGGGGGGCCGGGATTCTAGCACAGATACGCAGTATTTT
TRBV11-1,TRBD2,TRBJ2-1,few,CASSSTHILAGSSYNEQFF,TGTGCCAGCAGCTCTACCCATATACTAGCGGGGAGCTCCTACAATGAGCAGTTCTTC
TRBV15,NA,TRBJ2-2,NA,CATSRGPGLGELFF,TGTGCCACCAGCAGAGGCCCGGGGCTCGGGGAGCTGTTTTTT
TRBV6-1,NA,TRBJ2-1,NA,CASSEDRGANEQFF,TGTGCCAGCAGTGAAGACCGGGGGGCAAATGAGCAGTTCTTC
TRBV7-6,NA,TRBJ1-1,many,CASSSNGEPNAEAFF,TGTGCCAGCAGCTCAAACGGGGAACCTAACGCTGAAGCTTTCTTT
TRBV5-1,NA,TRBJ2-6,NA,CASSLDVELSGANVLTF,TGCGCCAGCAGCTTGGATGTAGAACTCTCTGGGGCCAACGTCCTGACTTTC
TRBV7-9,NA,TRBJ1-2,few,CASSLAAGLDGYTF,TGTGCCAGCAGCTTAGCAGCAGGGTTGGATGGCTACACCTTC
TRBV5-4,NA,TRBJ1-2,NA,CASSAGGVRWNYGYTF,TGTGCCAGCAGCGCTGGGGGGGTGCGTTGGAACTATGGCTACACCTTC
TRBV11-1,TRBD1,TRBJ2-1,few,CASSHRPQGPYNEQFF,TGTGCCAGCAGCCACAGACCACAGGGGCCCTACAATGAGCAGTTCTTC
TRBV20-1,NA,TRBJ1-2,many,CSARRQRFYGYTF,TGCAGTGCTAGGAGACAGCGATTCTATGGCTACACCTTC
TRBV7-3,NA,TRBJ2-3,NA,CASSLMGGRTDTQYF,TGTGCCAGCAGCTTAATGGGGGGCCGCACAGATACGCAGTATTTT
TRBV5-5,NA,TRBJ1-5,many,CASSLAPGQPQHF,TGTGCCAGCAGCTTGGCGCCGGGCCAGCCCCAGCATTTT
TRBV20-1,TRBD1,TRBJ2-4,many,CSLPDRVGFQYF,TGCAGTCTTCCTGACAGGGTGGGGTTTCAGTACTTC
TRBV7-2,NA,TRBJ1-1,once,CASSPPDREAFF,TGTGCCAGCAGCCCTCCGGACCGTGAAGCTTTCTTT
TRBV7-9,NA,TRBJ2-3,NA,CASSFSGTSTDTQYF,TGTGCCAGCAGCTTCAGTGGGACTAGCACAGATACGCAGTATTTT
TRBV20-1,NA,TRBJ2-3,few,CSASPMGGWTDTQYF,TGCAGTGCTAGTCCAATGGGGGGTTGGACAGATACGCAGTATTTT
TRBV7-8,NA,TRBJ2-7,NA,CASSLMDRSYEQYF,TGTGCCAGCAGCTTAATGGACAGATCCTACGAGCAGTACTTC
TRBV5-6,NA,TRBJ1-6,few,CASSFGRSPLHF,TGTGCCAGCAGCTTTGGGCGCTCACCCCTCCACTTT
TRBV4-3,NA,TRBJ2-2,NA,CASSQGWTANTVELFF,TGCGCCAGCAGCCAAGGGTGGACAGCGAACACCGTGGAGCTGTTTTTT
TRBV24-1,TRBD1,TRBJ1-5,many,CATSAGTGANQPQHF,TGTGCCACCAGTGCAGGGACAGGAGCCAATCAGCCCCAGCATTTT
TRBV7-2,TRBD1,TRBJ2-5,few,CASSPHRTGGRGETQYF,TGTGCCAGCAGCCCCCATAGGACAGGGGGACGAGGAGAGACCCAGTACTTC
TRBV12-3/TRBV12-4,NA,TRBJ1-3,many,CASVTGLNTIYF,TGTGCCAGCGTAACGGGGTTAAACACCATATATTTT
TRBV5-1,NA,TRBJ1-2,few,CASSPAGEGGYTF,TGCGCCAGCAGTCCGGCGGGGGAAGGGGGCTACACCTTC
TRBV7-2,NA,TRBJ2-7,few,CASSPHSYEQYF,TGTGCCAGCAGCCCCCACTCCTACGAGCAGTACTTC
TRBV12-3/TRBV12-4,NA,TRBJ2-1,many,CALKRGVRGNEQFF,TGTGCTTTAAAGAGGGGGGTAAGGGGCAATGAGCAGTTCTTC
TRBV20-1,TRBD2,TRBJ2-3,many,CSASPTLAGLSTDTQYF,TGCAGTGCTAGCCCCACCCTAGCGGGACTTAGCACAGATACGCAGTATTTT
TRBV3-1,NA,TRBJ1-2,few,CASSQPGRGYTF,TGTGCCAGCAGCCAACCAGGCCGTGGCTACACCTTC
TRBV15,NA,TRBJ1-3,few,CATSSYPGRLSGNTIYF,TGTGCCACCAGCAGTTACCCGGGGAGGCTCTCTGGAAACACCATATATTTT
TRBV12-3/TRBV12-4,TRBD2,TRBJ2-2,many,CASSGGSGELFF,TGTGCCAGCAGCGGGGGGTCCGGGGAGCTGTTTTTT
TRBV7-7,NA,TRBJ2-1,many,CASSLGTTNEQFF,TGTGCCAGCAGCTTGGGGACCACCAATGAGCAGTTCTTC
TRBV30,TRBD2,TRBJ2-2,NA,CAWSVRGGPTGELFF,TGTGCCTGGAGTGTACGGGGGGGCCCCACCGGGGAGCTGTTTTTT
TRBV30,TRBD1,TRBJ2-7,NA,CAWSVGIGTGLYEQYF,TGTGCCTGGAGTGTCGGTATCGGGACAGGCCTCTACGAGCAGTACTTC
TRBV20-1,TRBD2,TRBJ2-7,many,CSARTSGPPYEQYF,TGCAGTGCACGGACTAGCGGGCCCCCCTACGAGCAGTACTTC
TRBV20-1,NA,TRBJ1-1,many,CSVGAGVNTEAFF,TGCAGTGTCGGGGCTGGAGTGAACACTGAAGCTTTCTTT
TRBV7-3,NA,TRBJ2-2,NA,CASSPPGSTGELFF,TGTGCCAGCAGCCCACCGGGCTCCACCGGGGAGCTGTTTTTT
TRBV5-1,NA,TRBJ1-1,many,CASRGRATNTEAFF,TGCGCCAGCAGGGGCAGGGCAACGAACACTGAAGCTTTCTTT
TRBV6-5,NA,TRBJ2-2,NA,CASSYSAGYHTGELFF,TGTGCCAGCAGTTACTCCGCCGGTTATCACACCGGGGAGCTGTTTTTT
TRBV10-3,TRBD2,TRBJ2-5,many,CAISAGGLAPQETQYF,TGTGCCATCAGTGCGGGGGGACTAGCGCCCCAAGAGACCCAGTACTTC
TRBV4-1,NA,TRBJ1-2,few,CASSQGWGYGYTF,TGCGCCAGCAGCCAGGGATGGGGCTATGGCTACACCTTC
TRBV7-2,TRBD2,TRBJ2-3,few,CASSHLAGDTDTQYF,TGTGCCAGCAGCCACTTAGCGGGGGACACAGATACGCAGTATTTT
TRBV30,TRBD1,TRBJ1-1,many,CAWEPGGRTEAFF,TGTGCCTGGGAACCAGGGGGACGGACTGAAGCTTTCTTT
TRBV29-1,NA,TRBJ1-1,many,CSVEGGRATEAFF,TGCAGCGTTGAAGGGGGACGGGCCACTGAAGCTTTCTTT
TRBV12-3/TRBV12-4,NA,TRBJ1-3,many,CASSLGNTIYF,TGTGCCAGCAGTTTGGGAAACACCATATATTTT
TRBV29-1,NA,TRBJ2-7,NA,CSVERRLGTYEQYF,TGCAGCGTTGAAAGAAGGCTTGGGACCTACGAGCAGTACTTC
TRBV29-1,NA,TRBJ2-1,many,CSVSPRASYNEQFF,TGCAGCGTGTCCCCTAGGGCATCCTACAATGAGCAGTTCTTC